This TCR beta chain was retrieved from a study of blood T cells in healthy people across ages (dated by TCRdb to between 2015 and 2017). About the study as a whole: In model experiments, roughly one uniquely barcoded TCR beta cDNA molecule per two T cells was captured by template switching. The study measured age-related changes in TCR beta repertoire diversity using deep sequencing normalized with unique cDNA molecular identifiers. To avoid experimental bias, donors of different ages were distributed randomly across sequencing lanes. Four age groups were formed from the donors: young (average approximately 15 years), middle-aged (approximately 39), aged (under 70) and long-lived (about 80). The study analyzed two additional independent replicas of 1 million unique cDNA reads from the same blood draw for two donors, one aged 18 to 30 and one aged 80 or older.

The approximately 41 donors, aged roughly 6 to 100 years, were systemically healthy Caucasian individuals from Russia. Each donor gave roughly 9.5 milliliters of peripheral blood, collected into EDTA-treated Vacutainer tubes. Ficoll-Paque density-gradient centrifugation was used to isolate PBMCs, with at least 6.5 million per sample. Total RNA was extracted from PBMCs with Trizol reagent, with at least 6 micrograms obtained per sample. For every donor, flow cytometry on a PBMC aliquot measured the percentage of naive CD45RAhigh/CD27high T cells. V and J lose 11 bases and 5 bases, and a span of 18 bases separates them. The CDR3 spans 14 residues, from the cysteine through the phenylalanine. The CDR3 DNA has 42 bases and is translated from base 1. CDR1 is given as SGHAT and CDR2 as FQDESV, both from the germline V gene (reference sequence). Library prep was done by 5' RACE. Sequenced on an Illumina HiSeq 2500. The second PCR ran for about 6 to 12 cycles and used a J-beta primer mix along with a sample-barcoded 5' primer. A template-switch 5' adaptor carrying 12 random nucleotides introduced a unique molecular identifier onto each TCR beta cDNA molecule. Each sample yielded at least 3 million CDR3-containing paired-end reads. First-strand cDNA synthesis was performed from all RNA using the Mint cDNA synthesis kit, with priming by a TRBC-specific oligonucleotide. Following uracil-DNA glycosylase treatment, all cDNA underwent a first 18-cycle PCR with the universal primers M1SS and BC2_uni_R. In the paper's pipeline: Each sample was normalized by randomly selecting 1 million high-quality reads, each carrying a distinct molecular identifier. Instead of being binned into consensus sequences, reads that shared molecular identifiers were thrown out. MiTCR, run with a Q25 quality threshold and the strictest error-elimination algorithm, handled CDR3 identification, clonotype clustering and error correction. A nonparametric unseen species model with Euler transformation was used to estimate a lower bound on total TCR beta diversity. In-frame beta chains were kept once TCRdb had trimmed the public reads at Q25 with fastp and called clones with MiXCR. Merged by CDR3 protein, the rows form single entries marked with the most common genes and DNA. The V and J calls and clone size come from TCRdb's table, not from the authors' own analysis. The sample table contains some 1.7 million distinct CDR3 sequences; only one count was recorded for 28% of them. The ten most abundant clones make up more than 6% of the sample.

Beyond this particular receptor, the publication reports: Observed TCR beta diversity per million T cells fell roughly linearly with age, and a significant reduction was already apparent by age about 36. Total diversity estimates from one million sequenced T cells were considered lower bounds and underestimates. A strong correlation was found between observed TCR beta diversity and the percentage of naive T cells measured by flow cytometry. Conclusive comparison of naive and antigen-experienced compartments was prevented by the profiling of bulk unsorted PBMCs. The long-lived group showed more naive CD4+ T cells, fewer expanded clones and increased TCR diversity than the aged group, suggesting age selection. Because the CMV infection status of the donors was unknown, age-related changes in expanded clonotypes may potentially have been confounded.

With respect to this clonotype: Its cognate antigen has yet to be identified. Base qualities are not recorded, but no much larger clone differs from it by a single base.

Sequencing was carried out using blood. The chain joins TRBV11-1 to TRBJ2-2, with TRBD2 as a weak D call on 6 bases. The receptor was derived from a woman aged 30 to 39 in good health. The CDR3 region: CAVGWDSRTGELFF. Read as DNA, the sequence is TGTGCCGTGGGATGGGACTCCCGAACCGGGGAGCTGTTTTTT.